These 9 T cell receptor beta chains originate from one sample sequenced in a study of blood T cell repertoires in COVID-19. Assay used: immunoSEQ multiplex PCR; TCRdb lists only in-frame clones, some missing. This sample yields approximately 49,000 clones, of which roughly 79% are seen a single time; approximately 20% belongs to the top ten. The sequenced material came from peripheral blood. Receptor source: a woman over 75 with COVID-19, enrolled during active disease.

This clone appeared a single time. The chain is built from TRBV14 and TRBJ1-3; the D gene is possibly TRBD1 (5 bases). The CDR3 totals 16 residues. The V gene lost 2 bases and the J gene lost 8 bases, with 19 bases spanning the gap. CDR1 is SGHDN and CDR2 is FVKESK in the germline V gene. CDR3 residues: CASSQRQGPSYDTIYF. CDR3 sequence (DNA): TGTGCCAGCAGCCAAAGGCAGGGTCCTTCGTACGACACCATATATTTT.

Points on this clone: One end of the junction does not line up with germline, which may come from a read error. J is TRBJ2-1 and V is TRBV24-1; weak D call: TRBD2 (5 bases). Germline-derived CDR1 and CDR2 are KGHDR and SFDVKD. The CDR3 is made up of 14 amino acids. CDR3 sequence: CATSVSSSHNEQFF. The CDR3 nucleotides read TGTGCCACCAGTGTTTCTAGCTCCCACAATGAGCAGTTCTTC.

The chain recombines TRBV5-1 with TRBJ1-5; TRBD1 agrees at 7 bases. Germline V gene data show CDR1 as SGHRS and CDR2 as YFSETQ. V was clipped by 4 bases and J by 4 bases; unmatched bases: 11. The CDR3 is made up of 16 amino acids. In DNA form, the CDR3 reads TGCGCCAGCAGCGTCGAGGGGGCCGGAAAAAATCAGCCCCAGCATTTT. Translated, it gives CASSVEGAGKNQPQHF.

This clone was seen once. J is TRBJ2-3 and V is TRBV13, with TRBD1 matching over 10 bases. Looked up from germline, CDR1 is PRHDT and CDR2 is FYEKMQ (reference sequence). This CDR3 has 17 residues. V gave up 4 bases and J gave up 2 bases; unmatched junction bases: 9. CDR3 sequence reads: CASSSRPGQGYTDTQYF. The CDR3 DNA sequence: TGTGCCAGCAGCTCCCGCCCGGGACAGGGGTACACAGATACGCAGTATTTT. The variable domain in full, completed from reference TRBV13 and TRBJ2-3, reads AAGVIQSPRHLIKEKRETATLKCYPIPRHDTVYWYQQGPGQDPQFLISFYEKMQSDKGSIPDRFSAQQFSDYHSELNMSSLELGDSALYFCASSSRPGQGYTDTQYFGPGTRLTVL.

The chain combines TRBV5-1 with TRBJ2-3; D may be TRBD2 (6 bases). Germline V lookup: CDR1 SGHRS, CDR2 YFSETQ. V was cut by 4 bases and J by 2 bases, with 14 bases left in between. The CDR3 sequence is 15 residues long. The CDR3 is CASSPWGTDTDTQYF. CDR3 nucleotide sequence: TGCGCCAGCAGCCCGTGGGGGACTGACACAGATACGCAGTATTTT.

The V and J genes are TRBV5-1 and TRBJ2-1, with 9 bases lining up with TRBD2. The CDR3 loop spans 22 amino acids. The germline V gene encodes CDR1 SGHRS and CDR2 YFSETQ. V lost 4 bases, J lost 1 base, and 24 bases stayed unmatched. DNA of the CDR3: TGCGCCAGCAGCGGCGGACGGGTAGCGGGAGTACGTAGTTTTTTTTCCTACAATGAGCAGTTCTTC. Protein sequence: CASSGGRVAGVRSFFSYNEQFF.

This clone was found once. The gene calls are TRBV6-4 and TRBJ1-1; D call uncertain. This CDR3 spans 13 amino acids. Germline V CDR1 and CDR2: MRHNA, SNTAGT. V dropped 4 bases and J dropped 4 bases, with 10 bases sitting between them. The CDR3 here is CASSAQVGTEAFF. For the CDR3, the DNA is TGTGCCAGCAGTGCTCAGGTCGGCACTGAAGCTTTCTTT.

The rearrangement uses TRBV5-6 and TRBJ1-2, with 7 bases fitting TRBD1. V trimming: 6 bases; J trimming: 6 bases; junction bases outside the gene matches: 8. The CDR3 extends over 13 amino acids. Germline V gene data show CDR1 as SGHDT and CDR2 as YYEEEE. In DNA form, the CDR3 reads TGTGCCAGCACCCTTGTGACAGGGCATGGCTACACCTTC. Amino acids: CASTLVTGHGYTF. The variable domain in full, completed from reference TRBV5-6 and TRBJ1-2, reads DAGVTQSPTHLIKTRGQQVTLRCSPKSGHDTVSWYQQALGQGPQFIFQYYEEEERQRGNFPDRFSGHQFPNYSSELNVNALLLGDSALYLCASTLVTGHGYTFGSGTRLTVV.

This clone was recorded a few times. The chain joins TRBV28 to TRBJ2-7; no clear D gene. The V and J ends lost 7 bases and 0 bases respectively, with 13 bases between them. Per the germline V gene, CDR1 is MDHEN and CDR2 is SYDVKM. CDR3 length: 14 amino acids. The CDR3 sequence is CASTIHGSSYEQYF. The DNA for the CDR3 is TGTGCCAGCACCATCCACGGTAGCTCCTACGAGCAGTACTTC.